This T cell receptor beta chain emerged from a study of shared clonotypes between healthy human individuals. Findings and limits, study-wide: Rarefaction demonstrated incomplete sorted-subset sequencing despite large depth. Compared with memory subsets, naive subsets generally had larger estimated richness.

Each subset's genomic DNA was split evenly across several immunoSEQ plates. Profiled with immunoSEQ multiplex PCR; TCRdb holds only in-frame clones, not every one. The sample includes roughly 1 million clones, about 80% seen only once; the top ten take approximately 1.5%. This CDR3 spans 14 amino acids. V dropped 2 bases and J dropped 4 bases, with 11 bases sitting between them. Per the germline V gene, CDR1 is GTSNPN and CDR2 is SVGIG (reference sequence). This clone has just a few counts. Its specificity is not known. This receptor was identified in a man younger than 30 in good health. This sequence joins TRBV30 and TRBJ1-4; D ambiguous. Input material: memory CD4+ T cells sorted from blood. This sample's subset: CD45RA-negative fraction. The CDR3 is CAWSTGHLNEKLFF. The CDR3 coding sequence is TGTGCCTGGAGTACCGGCCATCTTAATGAAAAACTGTTTTTT.